Shown below are 14 T cell receptor beta chains from a single sample sequenced in a study of identical twins (dated by TCRdb to about 2016). The library was built by means of 5' RACE. For sequencing, an Illumina HiSeq 2000 was employed. TCRdb ran its own pipeline on the public reads, namely fastp trimming at Q25 and MiXCR clone calling, and kept in-frame beta chains. Each entry merges the rows of one CDR3 protein and shows their most common DNA and genes. The sample table holds under 400,000 distinct CDR3 sequences, of which 9% to 10% were seen once. The ten largest make up roughly 9% of the sample. Sequenced input: naive T cells sorted from blood. This specimen's cell subset or site label, per the study, means: cells isolated with a human naive T-cell isolation kit. The receptors derive from a woman aged 50 to 60 in good health.

This clonotype was seen at least ten times. The chain employs TRBV12-3 or TRBV12-4 and TRBJ1-5, with 7 bases matching TRBD1. This CDR3 has 15 residues. Trimming took 5 bases from V and 4 from J; bases not matched to a gene: 8. Here the CDR3 DNA reads TGTGCCAGCAGTAACACAGGGGTCGGAAATCAGCCCCAGCATTTT. It is translated as CASSNTGVGNQPQHF.

The chain couples TRBV12-3 or TRBV12-4 to TRBJ2-3, with D unresolved. The CDR3 has 14 amino acids. V was cut by 5 bases and J by 2 bases, with 11 bases left in between. For the CDR3, the DNA is TGTGCCAGCAGTCCTTGGGCTACCACAGATACGCAGTATTTT. It translates to CASSPWATTDTQYF.

This clonotype appeared a few times. The V call is TRBV24-1, the J call TRBJ2-5, with 14 bases that match TRBD2. Germline CDR1 is KGHDR and CDR2 is SFDVKD. The CDR3 has 19 residues. With 6 bases clipped from V and 4 bases from J, the junction kept 15 bases outside the gene matches. The CDR3 spells CATSPGLRGTSGSRETQYF. CDR3 DNA sequence: TGTGCCACCAGTCCTGGGCTCCGCGGGACTAGCGGGAGCCGAGAGACCCAGTACTTC.

The chain combines TRBV20-1 with TRBJ2-7; no clear D. Deletions cut 5 bases from V and 3 bases from J, with 8 bases between. Germline-derived CDR1 and CDR2 are DFQATT and SNEGSKA (reference sequence). This CDR3 is built from 11 residues. This chain's CDR3 is CSAPLLYEQYF. The CDR3 bases are TGCAGTGCTCCCTTGCTCTACGAGCAGTACTTC.

This sequence joins TRBV5-1 and TRBJ2-1; D gene uncertain. Germline V gives CDR1 SGHRS, CDR2 YFSETQ. V was pared by 4 bases and J by 2 bases, with 10 bases between. This CDR3 region has 14 residues. Written as DNA, the CDR3 is TGCGCCAGCAGCGGTAGTAGGACCTACAATGAGCAGTTCTTC. Its protein is CASSGSRTYNEQFF.

This clonotype was counted a few times. The rearrangement uses TRBV7-2 and TRBJ2-7, with a tentative D call TRBD1 (6 bases). Trimming took off 3 bases at V and 2 bases at J, with 14 bases between the two ends. Per the germline V gene, CDR1 is SGHTA and CDR2 is FQGNSA. The CDR3 contains 15 residues. The CDR3 reads CASSFGGQRAYEQYF. Written as DNA, the CDR3 is TGTGCCAGCAGCTTCGGAGGACAGCGAGCCTACGAGCAGTACTTC.

V is TRBV19 and J is TRBJ2-4; TRBD2 might be the D (6 bases). Trimming stripped 1 base from V and 1 base from J, with 11 bases between. The CDR3 runs to 16 residues. Looked up from germline, CDR1 is LNHDA and CDR2 is SQIVND (reference sequence). The CDR3 nucleotides read TGTGCCAGTAGTATAGGGAGGGGATGGGCCAAAAACATTCAGTACTTC. It translates to CASSIGRGWAKNIQYF. The entire variable domain, with the rest obtained from reference TRBV19 and TRBJ2-4, is as follows: DGGITQSPKYLFRKEGQNVTLSCEQNLNHDAMYWYRQDPGQGLRLIYYSQIVNDFQKGDIAEGYSVSREKKESFPLTVTSAQKNPTAFYLCASSIGRGWAKNIQYFGAGTRLSVL.

V gene TRBV27 combines with J gene TRBJ2-1; the D is unclear. Trimming stripped 2 bases from V and 5 bases from J, with 13 bases between. Germline CDR1 reads MNHEY; CDR2 reads SMNVEV (reference sequence). The CDR3 totals 15 residues. CDR3 nucleotide sequence: TGTGCCAGCAGTTTAAAGGGAAACAACCACAATGAGCAGTTCTTC. Amino acids: CASSLKGNNHNEQFF.

The chain employs TRBV3-1 and TRBJ2-7; D possibly corresponds to TRBD1 (6 bases). This CDR3 spans 14 amino acids. V shed 4 bases and J shed 6 bases, with 16 bases lying between them. CDR1 is LGHDT, CDR2 YNNKEL, per germline (reference sequence). This CDR3 is CASSPRTAFSEQYF. CDR3 sequence (DNA): TGTGCCAGCAGCCCTCGGACAGCCTTCAGCGAGCAGTACTTC.

Turning to this clonotype: Mismatch with germline at one junction end may stem from a read error. The chain employs TRBV6-5 and TRBJ2-2, with 11 bases lining up with TRBD2. Germline V CDR1 and CDR2: MNHEY, SVGAGI. The CDR3 sequence is 17 residues long. This CDR3 reads CASTLVLAGGRTVELFF. DNA of the CDR3: TGTGCCAGCACCCTTGTATTAGCGGGAGGGCGAACCGTGGAGCTGTTTTTT.

The gene calls are TRBV29-1 and TRBJ1-1, with 8 bases that match TRBD1. The CDR3 spans 13 residues. V shed 8 bases and J 6 bases; nucleotides not matched to a gene: 11. Germline CDR1 reads SQVTM; CDR2 reads ANQGSEA. The CDR3 protein is CSHLGQGASEAFF. CDR3 coding DNA: TGCAGCCACCTCGGGCAGGGGGCTTCTGAAGCTTTCTTT.

The CDR3 nucleotides read TGCAGCGTTGGTGCCCGACTAGCAGAGACCCAGTACTTC. It translates to CSVGARLAETQYF. The gene calls are TRBV29-1 and TRBJ2-5, with TRBD2 identical over 7 bases. The ends lost 4 bases at V and 4 bases at J; junction bases unmatched: 6. The CDR3 is 13 residues long. CDR1 SQVTM and CDR2 ANQGSEA come from the germline V gene.

This chain links TRBV5-1 with TRBJ2-7; D remains unclear. CDR1 and CDR2 (germline): SGHRS, YFSETQ. CDR3 size: 16 residues. The germline V and J ends were trimmed by 0 bases and 0 bases, with 13 bases remaining between them. CDR3 region: CASSLEVSRFSYEQYF. In DNA form, the CDR3 reads TGCGCCAGCAGCTTGGAGGTATCTCGGTTCTCCTACGAGCAGTACTTC.

The chain couples TRBV7-9 to TRBJ2-7, with 8 bases fitting TRBD2. V lost 5 bases, J lost 2 bases, and 8 bases stayed unmatched. Germline assignment: CDR1 SEHNR and CDR2 FQNEAQ (reference sequence). The CDR3 sequence is 15 residues long. The CDR3 nucleotides are TGTGCCAGCAGCATGAGCGGGGGAATGCCCTACGAGCAGTACTTC. It is translated as CASSMSGGMPYEQYF.